Sequencing of this TCR beta chain was carried out in a study of T cells after yellow fever vaccination. At the level of the study: Investigators sorted EM, EMRA, CM and Tscm memory subsets, relying on CD3, CD45RA, CCR7 and CD95. Study-level results: A small share of clonotypes appeared in both CD4 and CD8 compartments.

This clonotype was seen ten or more times. MiXCR, applied by TCRdb to the 5' RACE reads, yields one record per CDR3 protein. The repertoire holds over 20,000 distinct CDR3 sequences, with less than 7% as singletons. Germline V gives CDR1 SQVTM, CDR2 ANQGSEA. The CDR3 consists of 13 residues. V was shortened by 5 bases and J by 6 bases, with 13 bases between the two germline ends. This material consisted of PBMCs, either bulk or a sorted T-cell subset (CD4+, CD8+, memory, or dextramer-sorted; not recorded which), taken 15 days after the yellow fever booster vaccination. The sequence derives from a man between 25 and 39 years old who received the YFV17D yellow fever vaccine. This sequence joins TRBV29-1 and TRBJ2-2; D may match TRBD1 or TRBD2 (5 bases each). This chain's CDR3 is CSVPLLGAGELFF. CDR3 DNA sequence: TGCAGCGTTCCCCTCTTGGGGGCCGGGGAGCTGTTTTTT.